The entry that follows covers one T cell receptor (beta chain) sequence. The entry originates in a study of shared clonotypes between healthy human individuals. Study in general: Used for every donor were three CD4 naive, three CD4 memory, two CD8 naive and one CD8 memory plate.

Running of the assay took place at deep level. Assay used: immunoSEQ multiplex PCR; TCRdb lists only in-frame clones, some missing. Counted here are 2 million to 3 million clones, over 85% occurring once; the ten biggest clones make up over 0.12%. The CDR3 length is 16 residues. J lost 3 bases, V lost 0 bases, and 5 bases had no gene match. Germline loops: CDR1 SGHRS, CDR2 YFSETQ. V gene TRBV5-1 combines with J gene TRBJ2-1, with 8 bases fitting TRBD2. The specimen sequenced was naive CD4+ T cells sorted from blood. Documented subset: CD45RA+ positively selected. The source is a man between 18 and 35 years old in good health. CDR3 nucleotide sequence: TGCGCCAGCAGCTTGGAAGGTAGCGGGATCTACAATGAGCAGTTCTTC. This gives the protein CASSLEGSGIYNEQFF.